The present entry profiles one T cell receptor beta chain with its context. Antigen specificity is unknown. Trimming left V 0 bases short and J 4 bases short, with 10 bases between. The CDR3 contains 15 residues. Germline CDR1 MNHEY, CDR2 SMNVEV (reference sequence). This was a deep-level run. This table comes from immunoSEQ multiplex PCR, and its TCRdb copy is limited to in-frame clones, with some not included. The table records about 600,000 clones, roughly 97% of them present only once. The CD4+ fraction was divided into a CD45RA+ naive subset and a CD45RA-negative memory subset. The record originates from a study of shared clonotypes between healthy human individuals. Study at large: Per-donor plates numbered three CD4 naive, three CD4 memory, two CD8 naive and one CD8 memory. Points from the study as a whole: Larger estimated richness was generally recorded for naive subsets relative to memory subsets.

The chain employs TRBV27 and TRBJ1-5; D might be TRBD1 (6 bases). The TCR was taken from a woman aged 25 to 45 in good health. Input material: naive CD4+ T cells sorted from blood. The subset was: CD45RA+ positively selected. The CDR3, as DNA: TGTGCCAGCAGTTTATCGGTTACAGGGAATCAGCCCCAGCATTTT. It specifies CASSLSVTGNQPQHF.